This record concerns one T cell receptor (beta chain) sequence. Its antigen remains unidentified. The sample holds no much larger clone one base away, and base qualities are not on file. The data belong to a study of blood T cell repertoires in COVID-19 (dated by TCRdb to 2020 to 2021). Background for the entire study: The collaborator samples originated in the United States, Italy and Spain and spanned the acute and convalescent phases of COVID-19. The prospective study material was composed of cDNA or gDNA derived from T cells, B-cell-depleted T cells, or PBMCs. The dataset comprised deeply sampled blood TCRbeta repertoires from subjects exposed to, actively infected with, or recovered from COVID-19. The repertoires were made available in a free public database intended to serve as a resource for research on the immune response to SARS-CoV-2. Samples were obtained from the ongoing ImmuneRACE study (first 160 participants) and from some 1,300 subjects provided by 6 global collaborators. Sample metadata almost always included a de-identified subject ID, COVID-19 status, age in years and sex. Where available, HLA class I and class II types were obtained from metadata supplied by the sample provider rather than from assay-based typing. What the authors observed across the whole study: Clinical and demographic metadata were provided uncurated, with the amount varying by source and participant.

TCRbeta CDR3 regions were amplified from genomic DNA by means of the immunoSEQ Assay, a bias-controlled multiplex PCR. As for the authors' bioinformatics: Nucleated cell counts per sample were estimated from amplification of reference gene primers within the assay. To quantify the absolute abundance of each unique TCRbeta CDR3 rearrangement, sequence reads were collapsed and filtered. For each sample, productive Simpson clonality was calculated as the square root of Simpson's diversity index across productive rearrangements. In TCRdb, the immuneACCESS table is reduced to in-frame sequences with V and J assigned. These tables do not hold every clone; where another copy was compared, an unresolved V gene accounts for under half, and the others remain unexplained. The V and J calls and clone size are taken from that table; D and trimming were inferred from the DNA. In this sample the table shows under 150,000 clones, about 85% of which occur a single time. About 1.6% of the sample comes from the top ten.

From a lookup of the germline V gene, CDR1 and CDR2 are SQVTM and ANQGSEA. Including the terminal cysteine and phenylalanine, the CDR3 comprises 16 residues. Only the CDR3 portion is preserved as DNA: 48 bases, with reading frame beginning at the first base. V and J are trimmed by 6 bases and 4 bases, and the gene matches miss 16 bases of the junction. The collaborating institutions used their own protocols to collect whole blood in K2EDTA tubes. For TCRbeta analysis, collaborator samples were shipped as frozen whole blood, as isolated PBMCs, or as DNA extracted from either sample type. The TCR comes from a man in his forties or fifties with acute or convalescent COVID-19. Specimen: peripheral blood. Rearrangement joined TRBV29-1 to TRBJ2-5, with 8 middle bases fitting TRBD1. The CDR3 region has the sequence CSVGGQGANLGETQYF. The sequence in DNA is TGCAGCGTCGGAGGGCAGGGGGCGAATTTGGGAGAGACCCAGTACTTC.